This T cell receptor beta chain was identified in a study of T cell responses to AZD1222 COVID-19 vaccine. Broader study findings: Baseline seropositives among AZD1222 recipients totaled only five to seven. Donors skewed white British and female; clonal diversity was possibly underestimated.

About this clone: Its matching antigen is unknown.

Second doses were pooled across both intervals (about 4 or about 12 weeks). Some clones are missing from TCRdb's copy, which holds only in-frame ones; the method was immunoSEQ multiplex PCR. The sample comprises fewer than 150,000 clones, 88% of which are singletons, and over 5% rests with the top ten. The germline gives CDR1 MDHEN, CDR2 SYDVKM. The CDR3 runs to 14 residues. After removal of 4 bases from V and 3 bases from J, the junction contained 4 bases not matched to a gene. Sample: peripheral blood, taken 28 days after the second AZD1222 dose. The chain employs TRBV28 and TRBJ1-1; TRBD1 matches 8 bases. This TCR was sampled from an adult who received the AZD1222 COVID-19 vaccine. The CDR3 sequence is CASSSGQGDTEAFF. CDR3 coding DNA: TGTGCCAGCAGTTCCGGACAGGGCGACACTGAAGCTTTCTTT.